This T cell receptor (beta chain) was captured by sequencing in a study of regulatory T cells in long-lasting Graves disease. Broader study findings: Only a small sample size was used, which may have cut accuracy.

Library construction for TCR beta used iRepertoire HTBI primers and Arm-PCR of CDR3 regions. TCRdb used MiXCR to reprocess the multiplex PCR reads, holding one entry per CDR3 protein. The sample shows approximately 400,000 distinct CDR3 sequences, about 20% of them seen only once. The sample holds many counts of this clonotype. What it binds is unknown. Regarding time point: persistent/refractory GD, antithyroid drugs over 5 years with positive TRAb. PBMC RNA served as the TCR library source. The V and J ends lost 6 bases and 3 bases, in that order; junction bases with no gene match: 7. Per the germline V gene, CDR1 is SGHTA and CDR2 is FQGNSA. There are 14 residues in the CDR3.

This rearrangement joins TRBV7-2 to TRBJ2-7; 8 bases fit TRBD1. The TCR comes from a female donor with Graves disease. The sample in question was peripheral blood mononuclear cells (PBMCs), obtained when the disease was refractory, from a patient treated with antithyroid drugs. CDR3 nucleotide sequence: TGTGCCAGCAGTCCCCGGACAGGGAGCTACGAGCAGTACTTC. Protein: CASSPRTGSYEQYF.